Below, 20 T cell receptor beta chains from the same sample are listed, as sequenced in a study of CD8+ T cells in alopecia areata. Sequencing used cDNA as its template, made by extracting RNA and reverse transcribing it. Using immunoSEQ multiplex PCR, the repertoire was profiled, and TCRdb retains in-frame clones only, with some absent. Of 150,000 to 200,000 clones detected, approximately 57% appear once; the ten largest clones hold approximately 1%. Specified treatment: oral pan-JAK inhibitor, 5-10 mg twice daily. The specimen comprised CD4+ T cells sorted from blood, sampled at week 24, from a patient treated with tofacitinib. All receptors derive from a human donor with alopecia areata.

The rearrangement links TRBV30 to TRBJ1-1, with 7 bases fitting TRBD1. From germline, CDR1 is GTSNPN and CDR2 SVGIG (reference sequence). CDR3 length: 11 amino acids. J was trimmed by 8 bases and V by 2 bases; bases with no gene match: 2. The CDR3 region is CAWSRQGEAFF. CDR3 bases: TGTGCCTGGAGTAGACAGGGCGAAGCTTTCTTT.

V gene TRBV29-1 combines with J gene TRBJ2-3; no clear D gene. The germline V gene has CDR1 SQVTM and CDR2 ANQGSEA. The CDR3 runs 12 residues. V lost 7 bases to trimming and J lost 6 bases, with 14 bases between them. CDR3 nucleotides: TGCAGCGGGAACTCTCAGGCCGATACGCAGTATTTT. This translates into CSGNSQADTQYF.

J is TRBJ2-1 and V is TRBV5-8, with D hard to call. This CDR3 region has 12 residues. The germline CDR1 and CDR2 sequences are SGHTS and YDEGEE. The V gene lost 1 base and the J gene lost 5 bases, with 4 bases spanning the gap. The DNA for the CDR3 is TGTGCCAGCAGCTTGTATAACAATGAGCAGTTCTTC. Protein product: CASSLYNNEQFF.

CDR3 sequence (DNA): TGTGCCAGTAGTATCGGACTAGCGATGGGGGATACGCAGTATTTT. Its translation is CASSIGLAMGDTQYF. The rearrangement uses TRBV19 and TRBJ2-3; TRBD2 matches 9 bases. The CDR3 extends over 15 amino acids. CDR1 is LNHDA, CDR2 SQIVND, per germline (reference sequence). Trimming at V came to 3 bases and at J to 6 bases, leaving 7 bases not matched to a gene.

This clone was seen at least ten times. V gene TRBV19 combines with J gene TRBJ2-6; D not resolved. This CDR3 region has 15 residues. CDR1 is LNHDA and CDR2 is SQIVND in the germline V gene (reference sequence). Trimming removed 9 bases from V and 0 bases from J, with 12 bases in between. CDR3 sequence: CASLQVSSGANVLTF. The CDR3 DNA reads TGTGCCAGCCTGCAGGTTTCCTCTGGGGCCAACGTCCTGACTTTC. The full variable domain, in which reference TRBV19 and TRBJ2-6 provide the parts outside the CDR3, is DGGITQSPKYLFRKEGQNVTLSCEQNLNHDAMYWYRQDPGQGLRLIYYSQIVNDFQKGDIAEGYSVSREKKESFPLTVTSAQKNPTAFYLCASLQVSSGANVLTFGAGSRLTVL.

There are a few counts of this clone. The chain combines TRBV7-2 with TRBJ1-6; no clear D gene. This CDR3 region has 13 residues. The germline V gene has CDR1 SGHTA and CDR2 FQGNSA. The V gene lost 10 bases and the J gene lost 7 bases, with 14 bases spanning the gap. CDR3 DNA: TGTGCCATCAGAGGCCTGAGAAATTCACCCCTCCACTTT. Its translation is CAIRGLRNSPLHF. The whole variable domain, remainder taken from reference TRBV7-2 and TRBJ1-6, is GAGVSQSPSNKVTEKGKDVELRCDPISGHTALYWYRQSLGQGLEFLIYFQGNSAPDKSGLPSDRFSAERTGGSVSTLTIQRTQQEDSAVYLCAIRGLRNSPLHFGNGTRLTVT.

The chain combines TRBV11-2 with TRBJ2-5, with a weak D call TRBD2 (5 bases). The ends were cut back, 7 bases at V and 5 bases at J, with 17 bases in the middle. Germline-derived CDR1 and CDR2 are SGHAT and FQNNGV. The CDR3 runs to 14 residues. The chain's CDR3 is CASNLGGLGETQYF. Here the CDR3 DNA reads TGTGCCAGCAATCTGGGTGGACTCGGGGAGACCCAGTACTTC.

This clone was counted only a few times. The chain carries TRBV7-2 and TRBJ2-1; D is perhaps TRBD2 (5 bases). The CDR3 spans 16 residues. Trimming shortened V by 5 bases and J by 0 bases, and 14 bases separated the two germline ends. Germline values: CDR1 SGHTA, CDR2 FQGNSA. As DNA, the CDR3 is TGTGCCAGCAGCCCACCCCGGGGTAGCTCCTACAATGAGCAGTTCTTC. It codes for CASSPPRGSSYNEQFF.

The gene calls are TRBV9 and TRBJ2-3, with 13 nucleotides matching TRBD2. Germline assignment: CDR1 SGDLS and CDR2 YYNGEE. V was pared by 4 bases and J by 2 bases, with 4 bases of the junction left unmatched. CDR3 size: 16 residues. The DNA of the CDR3 is TGTGCCAGCAGCCTGGGACTAGCGGGGCACACAGATACGCAGTATTTT. This gives the protein CASSLGLAGHTDTQYF.

The rearrangement joins TRBV7-2 to TRBJ2-3, with a possible D match to TRBD1 (6 bases). This CDR3 has 15 amino acids. V dropped 1 base and J dropped 5 bases, with 13 bases sitting between them. Germline values: CDR1 SGHTA, CDR2 FQGNSA. This CDR3 reads CASSLGGLGRDTQYF. CDR3 DNA: TGTGCCAGCAGCTTAGGGGGGCTAGGCAGAGATACGCAGTATTTT.

The chain carries TRBV2 and TRBJ2-7, with D perhaps matching TRBD2 (6 bases). The CDR3 runs 14 residues. The V gene lost 7 bases and the J gene lost 0 bases, with 13 bases spanning the gap. The V gene's germline CDR1 is SNHLY and CDR2 FYNNEI. Written as DNA, the CDR3 is TGTGCCAGCATTCCACTAGCCAACTCCTACGAGCAGTACTTC. Translating it yields CASIPLANSYEQYF.

This chain connects TRBV20-1 to TRBJ1-1; D gene ambiguous. The CDR3 runs to 11 residues. Germline V gene sequence: CDR1 DFQATT, CDR2 SNEGSKA (reference sequence). V gave up 4 bases and J gave up 9 bases, with 12 bases separating them. CDR3 coding DNA: TGCAGTGCTACCCGAGGAGGGCAAGCTTTCTTT. It codes for CSATRGGQAFF.

This rearrangement joins TRBV29-1 to TRBJ2-7, with D perhaps TRBD1 (6 bases). CDR1 and CDR2 from the germline V gene are SQVTM and ANQGSEA. The germline V and J ends were trimmed by 4 bases and 6 bases, with 19 bases remaining between them. The CDR3 has 14 amino acids. CDR3 sequence: CSVAGFAGVGEQYF. CDR3 bases: TGCAGCGTTGCGGGTTTCGCAGGGGTGGGCGAGCAGTACTTC.

In its sample, this clone was seen a few times. V usage is TRBV19 and J usage is TRBJ2-3; a weak D match, TRBD2 (6 bases). Germline CDR1 and CDR2: LNHDA and SQIVND (reference sequence). Trimming shortened V by 5 bases and J by 2 bases, and 11 bases separated the two germline ends. The CDR3 runs 14 residues. The CDR3: CASSSSGYTDTQYF. The CDR3 nucleotides are TGTGCCAGTAGTTCCAGCGGGTACACAGATACGCAGTATTTT. The full variable domain, its missing parts supplied by reference TRBV19 and TRBJ2-3, is DGGITQSPKYLFRKEGQNVTLSCEQNLNHDAMYWYRQDPGQGLRLIYYSQIVNDFQKGDIAEGYSVSREKKESFPLTVTSAQKNPTAFYLCASSSSGYTDTQYFGPGTRLTVL.

J is TRBJ2-7 and V is TRBV5-1; 9 positions match TRBD1. After removal of 4 bases from V and 3 bases from J, the junction contained 5 bases not matched to a gene. Looked up from germline, CDR1 is SGHRS and CDR2 is YFSETQ. The CDR3 covers 14 residues. The DNA for the CDR3 is TGCGCCAGCAGCACAGGGGGCAAAAGCTACGAGCAGTACTTC. Translating it yields CASSTGGKSYEQYF.

This clone was detected only once. The genes are TRBV29-1 and TRBJ1-5; TRBD1 matches 8 bases. J was trimmed by 6 bases and V by 2 bases; bases with no gene match: 6. The germline V gene has CDR1 SQVTM and CDR2 ANQGSEA. The CDR3 has 14 residues. CDR3 loop: CSVETQGAGQPQHF. The CDR3 coding sequence is TGCAGCGTTGAAACCCAGGGGGCGGGTCAGCCCCAGCATTTT.

This clone showed up just once. The V and J genes are TRBV6-6 and TRBJ1-5; 9 bases fit TRBD1. Germline trimming cut 5 bases from V and 2 bases from J; bases unmatched to any gene: 4. CDR3 size: 15 residues. CDR1 MNHNY and CDR2 SVGAGI come from the germline V gene (reference sequence). The CDR3 here is CASSQDRGGNQPQHF. CDR3 nucleotide sequence: TGTGCCAGCAGTCAGGACAGGGGAGGCAATCAGCCCCAGCATTTT.

The chain combines TRBV19 with TRBJ2-4; D is possibly TRBD2 (5 bases). This CDR3 has 15 amino acids. Germline lookup yields CDR1 LNHDA and CDR2 SQIVND (reference sequence). Trimming stripped 7 bases from V and 0 bases from J, with 13 bases between. Written as DNA, the CDR3 is TGTGCCAGTACCTCCGGGGTTCTAGCCAAAAACATTCAGTACTTC. This sequence encodes CASTSGVLAKNIQYF.

This clone has only a few counts. V and J are TRBV29-1 and TRBJ2-7, with a tentative D call TRBD1 (5 bases). The CDR3 contains 12 residues. V was pared by 5 bases and J by 2 bases, with 10 bases between. Germline lookup yields CDR1 SQVTM and CDR2 ANQGSEA. The CDR3 reads CSVRGGAYEQYF. DNA for the CDR3: TGCAGCGTTAGGGGTGGGGCCTACGAGCAGTACTTC.

The table lists this clone with a few counts. The chain links TRBV5-6 to TRBJ1-2; TRBD1 aligns across 7 bases. CDR3 length: 15 amino acids. Germline-derived CDR1 and CDR2 are SGHDT and YYEEEE. Trimming at V came to 3 bases and at J to 5 bases, leaving 10 bases not matched to a gene. The CDR3, as DNA: TGTGCCAGCAGCTCCATTCCCGACAGGGAATATGGCTACACCTTC. Translating gives CASSSIPDREYGYTF.